What follows are 30 T cell receptor beta chains derived from one specimen sequenced in a study of T cell changes during pregnancy in multiple sclerosis. Clones were sequenced by immunoSEQ multiplex PCR, and TCRdb holds only the in-frame ones, with some missing. The sample includes tens of thousands of clones, around nine tenths of them seen just once. This specimen was CD8+ T cells from peripheral blood mononuclear cells, taken after pregnancy. The receptors come from a female donor in good health, enrolled as a control in a pregnancy study.

The rearrangement joins TRBV4-3 to TRBJ2-5; D unclear. The J call may be faulty, since TRBJ2-7 better matches the DNA end. CDR1 is LGHNA and CDR2 is YSLEER in the germline V gene. There are 14 residues in the CDR3. The DNA of the CDR3 is TGCGCCAGCAGCCAAGAAGCAAGCTCCTACGAGCAGTACTTC. Translated: CASSQEASSYEQYF.

The chain is built from TRBV12-5 and TRBJ2-5; TRBD1 matches at 12 bases. Germline V gives CDR1 LGHNT, CDR2 FRNRAP. The CDR3 has 14 residues. Unmatched junction bases numbered 6, after V lost 9 bases and J lost 4 bases. The CDR3 DNA follows: TGTGCTAGCCTGGGACAGGGGGCGAGAGAGACCCAGTACTTC. Residues: CASLGQGARETQYF.

CDR3 protein: CASSLSQELAGGDITDTQYF. The CDR3 DNA follows: TGTGCCAGCAGCTTAAGTCAGGAGCTAGCGGGGGGCGATATCACAGATACGCAGTATTTT. The chain recombines TRBV7-6 with TRBJ2-3, with 11 bases fitting TRBD2. V was clipped by 2 bases and J by 2 bases; unmatched bases: 15. Germline CDR1 reads SGHVS; CDR2 reads FNYEAQ. The CDR3 consists of 20 residues.

The chain recombines TRBV10-3 with TRBJ1-5; D remains ambiguous. CDR1 and CDR2 from the germline V gene are ENHRY and SYGVKD. V was cut by 3 bases and J by 5 bases, with 11 bases left in between. The CDR3 is 14 residues long. The CDR3 region is CAISDTQRDQPQHF. In DNA, the CDR3 is TGTGCCATCAGTGATACCCAGCGGGATCAGCCCCAGCATTTT.

As concerns this clone: Sequence at one end of the junction differs from germline and may be a read error. The chain carries TRBV4-3 and TRBJ1-1, with a tentative D call TRBD1 (5 bases). This CDR3 is 14 amino acids long. Germline CDR1 LGHNA, CDR2 YSLEER. The CDR3 protein is CASSQDRVLPVLNF. The DNA of the CDR3 is TGCGCCAGCAGCCAAGACAGGGTTTTACCCGTCTTGAACTTT.

The V gene is TRBV2, the J gene TRBJ2-1; tentative D call: TRBD1 (5 bases). CDR1 and CDR2 from the germline V gene are SNHLY and FYNNEI. This CDR3 spans 14 amino acids. Trimming took off 7 bases at V and 4 bases at J, with 14 bases between the two ends. CDR3 in amino acids: CASNLVQGYNEQFF. The CDR3 region has the DNA TGTGCCAGCAACCTAGTCCAGGGTTACAATGAGCAGTTCTTC.

This chain joins TRBV30 and TRBJ2-1, with 8 bases aligning to TRBD2. Germline CDR1 and CDR2: GTSNPN and SVGIG (reference sequence). Trimming at V came to 4 bases and at J to 7 bases, leaving 9 bases not matched to a gene. CDR3 length: 14 residues. The DNA for the CDR3 is TGTGCCTGGAATGAGGGACTAGTCTTAAATGAGCAGTTCTTC. It translates to CAWNEGLVLNEQFF.

V usage is TRBV4-2 and J usage is TRBJ2-1; the match to TRBD1 covers 9 bases. Germline V gives CDR1 LGHNA, CDR2 YNFKEQ. J was trimmed by 9 bases and V by 4 bases; bases with no gene match: 10. CDR3 length equals 15 residues. For the CDR3, the DNA is TGTGCCAGCAGCCCCGGGACAGGGAACATAGGTGAGCAGTTCTTC. Translating it yields CASSPGTGNIGEQFF.

The chain is built from TRBV5-1 and TRBJ2-5; the match to TRBD1 covers 7 bases. V dropped 0 bases and J dropped 1; count of bases not matched to a gene: 3. The CDR3 consists of 15 residues. In germline, CDR1 is SGHRS, CDR2 YFSETQ. The CDR3 protein is CASSLEGQPQETQYF. The CDR3 region has the DNA TGCGCCAGCAGCTTGGAGGGACAGCCCCAAGAGACCCAGTACTTC.

The J gene is TRBJ2-1, the V gene TRBV7-2; 11 bases agree with TRBD2. Germline CDR1 SGHTA, CDR2 FQGNSA. The CDR3 length is 17 residues. V was pared by 3 bases and J by 1 base, with 5 bases of the junction left unmatched. The CDR3 sequence: CASSLSLAGGSYNEQFF. The CDR3 nucleotides are TGTGCCAGCAGCTTGAGCCTAGCGGGGGGATCCTACAATGAGCAGTTCTTC.

V usage is TRBV6-1 and J usage is TRBJ1-6; D may be TRBD1 (5 bases). The CDR3 is made up of 10 amino acids. Germline V gene sequence: CDR1 MNHNS, CDR2 SASEGT. The V and J ends lost 10 bases and 15 bases respectively, with 13 bases between them. This chain's CDR3 is CATNDRLLHF. DNA of the CDR3: TGTGCCACCAATGACAGACTCCTCCACTTT.

CDR3 nucleotides: TGTGCCAGCAGTGGCCTTAGGAGCGGGGAAGCAGATACGCAGTATTTT. This codes for CASSGLRSGEADTQYF. The chain couples TRBV25-1 to TRBJ2-3; TRBD2 aligns across 7 bases. Germline V CDR1 and CDR2: MGHDK, SYGVNS. The CDR3 runs to 16 residues. V gave up 4 bases and J gave up 4 bases; unmatched junction bases: 11.

The V gene is TRBV10-3, the J gene TRBJ2-3; 12 positions agree with TRBD2. Germline values: CDR1 ENHRY, CDR2 SYGVKD. The CDR3 has 18 residues. V dropped 0 bases and J dropped 3; count of bases not matched to a gene: 7. CDR3 sequence: CAISESSTTSGGTDTQYF. As DNA, the CDR3 is TGTGCCATCAGTGAGTCCTCTACGACTAGCGGGGGAACAGATACGCAGTATTTT.

The chain carries TRBV10-3 and TRBJ2-2, with D maybe TRBD1 (6 bases). V gave up 6 bases and J gave up 3 bases, with 11 bases separating them. The germline V gene has CDR1 ENHRY and CDR2 SYGVKD. The CDR3 loop spans 14 amino acids. CDR3: CAIRPTGYTGELFF. As DNA, the CDR3 is TGTGCCATCAGACCGACAGGATACACCGGGGAGCTGTTTTTT.

The chain combines TRBV7-9 with TRBJ2-1; a weak D match, TRBD2 (5 bases). From germline, CDR1 is SEHNR and CDR2 FQNEAQ (reference sequence). V was cut by 3 bases and J by 8 bases, with 14 bases left in between. The CDR3 consists of 14 residues. As DNA, the CDR3 is TGTGCCAGCAGCTTCCCACTTGAGGAGGATGAGCAGTTCTTC. Its protein product is CASSFPLEEDEQFF.

This clone was observed a single time. The chain combines TRBV4-3 with TRBJ2-2; 7 nucleotides align to TRBD1. Per the germline V gene, CDR1 is LGHNA and CDR2 is YSLEER. Germline trimming cut 3 bases from V and 6 bases from J; bases unmatched to any gene: 13. This CDR3 comprises 17 residues. This CDR3 reads CASSHRSTGSIAGELFF. CDR3 bases: TGCGCCAGCAGCCATCGCTCGACAGGGAGTATCGCCGGGGAGCTGTTTTTT.

The chain links TRBV4-3 to TRBJ2-1; 9 bases fit TRBD1. This CDR3 is 15 amino acids long. Trimming removed 0 bases from V and 6 bases from J; junction bases left unmatched: 3. CDR1 is LGHNA and CDR2 is YSLEER in the germline V gene. The CDR3 DNA reads TGCGCCAGCAGCCAAGATAGGGGACAGGGCAATGAGCAGTTCTTC. This codes for CASSQDRGQGNEQFF.

CDR3 region: CASTLQGNYGYTF. In nucleotides, the CDR3 is TGTGCCAGCACCCTACAGGGGAACTATGGCTACACCTTC. The genes are TRBV9 and TRBJ1-2; TRBD1 matches 7 bases. Losses at the gene ends were 6 bases for V and 2 bases for J; bases not matched to a gene: 4. The CDR3 totals 13 residues. Germline assignment: CDR1 SGDLS and CDR2 YYNGEE.

The V call is TRBV5-6, the J call TRBJ2-7, with 8 bases fitting TRBD1. Looked up from germline, CDR1 is SGHDT and CDR2 is YYEEEE. This CDR3 contains 14 residues. V was clipped by 2 bases and J by 4 bases; unmatched bases: 5. The CDR3 protein is CASSFGTGPYEQYF. The CDR3 bases are TGTGCCAGCAGCTTCGGGACAGGTCCTTACGAGCAGTACTTC.

This sequence joins TRBV7-9 and TRBJ2-5, with TRBD1 matching over 7 bases. The CDR3 length is 13 residues. Germline V gene data show CDR1 as SEHNR and CDR2 as FQNEAQ (reference sequence). J gave up 2 bases and V 5 bases, and 2 bases lay outside the gene matches. DNA of the CDR3: TGTGCCAGCAGCCCGACAGGGCAAGAGACCCAGTACTTC. This sequence encodes CASSPTGQETQYF.

V is TRBV27 and J is TRBJ2-5, with D possibly being TRBD1 (6 bases). V lost 3 bases, J lost 2 bases, and 16 bases lay in between. The CDR3 totals 16 residues. In germline, CDR1 is MNHEY, CDR2 SMNVEV (reference sequence). The CDR3 loop reads CASSFWGPENQETQYF. As DNA, the CDR3 is TGTGCCAGCAGTTTTTGGGGGCCCGAGAATCAAGAGACCCAGTACTTC.

This clone is deemed medium-sized. This chain connects TRBV27 to TRBJ1-6; weak D call: TRBD1 (5 bases). This CDR3 contains 15 residues. Germline CDR1 reads MNHEY; CDR2 reads SMNVEV (reference sequence). The V and J ends lost 10 bases and 7 bases respectively, with 20 bases between them. In DNA form, the CDR3 reads TGTGCCAAACTTCAGGGTCTAGTAGGCAATTCACCCCTCCACTTT. It is translated as CAKLQGLVGNSPLHF.

The chain recombines TRBV5-6 with TRBJ2-1; D is perhaps TRBD2 (5 bases). The CDR3 runs to 14 residues. V dropped 3 bases and J dropped 4 bases, with 11 bases sitting between them. From germline, CDR1 is SGHDT and CDR2 YYEEEE. CDR3: CASSSGWSYNEQFF. CDR3 nucleotide sequence: TGTGCCAGCAGCTCGGGGTGGTCGTACAATGAGCAGTTCTTC.

This chain links TRBV5-6 with TRBJ1-1; a weak D match, TRBD1 (5 bases). Per germline, CDR1 SGHDT and CDR2 YYEEEE. The V gene lost 0 bases and the J gene lost 7 bases, with 13 bases spanning the gap. CDR3 size: 14 residues. Here the CDR3 DNA reads TGTGCCAGCAGCTTGGGCCAGGGCACAATTGAAGCTTTCTTT. Residues: CASSLGQGTIEAFF.

This clone was seen more than once but under ten times. Mismatch with germline at one junction end may stem from a read error. Other nucleotide sequences from this sample produce the same CDR3. The chain is built from TRBV30 and TRBJ2-2; weak D call: TRBD2 (6 bases). Germline V CDR1 and CDR2: GTSNPN, SVGIG (reference sequence). CDR3 length: 11 amino acids. The CDR3 DNA sequence: TGTGCTTGGACTACGACCGGGGAGCTGTTTTTT. It yields the protein CAWTTTGELFF.

The chain uses TRBV29-1 and TRBJ2-7, with a weak D call TRBD1 (6 bases). The CDR3 is 12 amino acids. V was clipped by 3 bases and J by 0 bases, with 6 bases between them. CDR1 SQVTM and CDR2 ANQGSEA come from the germline V gene. As DNA, the CDR3 is TGCAGCGTTGAGGACAGCTCCTACGAGCAGTACTTC. Its translation is CSVEDSSYEQYF.

The chain employs TRBV7-9 and TRBJ2-2, with D unresolved. The CDR3 runs 15 residues. Trimming removed 2 bases at V and 5 bases at J, with 12 bases between. Germline CDR1 and CDR2: SEHNR and FQNEAQ (reference sequence). The CDR3 DNA follows: TGTGCCAGCAGCTTAATCCTAGGCCAAACCGGGGAGCTGTTTTTT. It translates to CASSLILGQTGELFF.

The V gene is TRBV4-3, the J gene TRBJ1-2; possible D gene TRBD1, 5 bases. Germline CDR1 LGHNA, CDR2 YSLEER. This CDR3 comprises 15 residues. Trimming left V 3 bases short and J 8 bases short, with 19 bases between. CDR3 residues: CASSQETGDLRGYTF. The CDR3 DNA follows: TGCGCCAGCAGCCAGGAAACGGGGGACCTAAGGGGCTACACCTTC.

The rearrangement links TRBV6-1 to TRBJ1-5, with D unresolved. Trimming took 1 base from V and 7 from J, leaving 8 bases between them. CDR1 and CDR2 from the germline V gene are MNHNS and SASEGT. CDR3 length: 13 residues. The CDR3: CASSEGEYQPQHF. CDR3 DNA sequence: TGTGCCAGCAGTGAAGGGGAGTACCAGCCCCAGCATTTT.

J is TRBJ2-2 and V is TRBV6-1, with 8 bases lining up with TRBD1. V was pared by 0 bases and J by 0 bases, with 3 bases of the junction left unmatched. The CDR3 extends over 17 amino acids. Germline V gene lookup returns CDR1 MNHNS and CDR2 SASEGT. CDR3 sequence reads: CASSEAGTGSNTGELFF. DNA for the CDR3: TGTGCCAGCAGTGAAGCGGGGACAGGATCGAACACCGGGGAGCTGTTTTTT.